Listed below are T cell receptor beta chains from one sample, sequenced in a study of blood T cells in healthy people across ages. TCRdb re-analysed the 5' RACE reads in MiXCR, keeping a single row per CDR3 protein. The sample consists of roughly 2 million distinct CDR3 sequences, around half of them appearing once. Sequenced: blood. The source of these receptors is a woman aged 40 to 55 in good health. Each CDR3 is given with its conserved first and last residue. D genes are given only for firm matches. Rows give clone size only sometimes, using once, few, many, or a class for an expanded clone.

J,length,D,size,V,CDR3,DNA
TRBJ2-7,17,TRBD1,NA,TRBV4-3,CASSQERQGPQKYEQYF,TGCGCCAGCAGCCAAGAAAGACAGGGCCCGCAAAAATACGAGCAGTACTTC
TRBJ2-5,15,TRBD1,NA,TRBV6-1,CASRRQPNSGGTQYF,TGTGCCAGCAGGAGACAGCCCAACTCAGGGGGGACCCAGTACTTC
TRBJ2-5,18,NA,few,TRBV3-1,CASSQLRGSYRAEETQYF,TGTGCCAGCAGCCAACTACGTGGATCTTACAGGGCCGAAGAGACCCAGTACTTC
TRBJ2-1,14,NA,NA,TRBV21-1,CASSADREYNEQFF,TGTGCCAGCAGCGCGGACAGGGAATACAATGAGCAGTTCTTC
TRBJ1-5,15,NA,NA,TRBV12-3/TRBV12-4,CAGSLRQYGNQPQHF,TGTGCCGGCAGTTTAAGGCAGTACGGCAATCAGCCCCAGCATTTT
TRBJ2-1,15,NA,NA,TRBV10-3,CAISPPGDSYNEQFF,TGTGCCATCAGTCCCCCAGGGGACTCCTACAATGAGCAGTTCTTC
TRBJ1-2,15,TRBD1,NA,TRBV28,CASSPFTGANYGYTF,TGTGCCAGCAGTCCATTCACAGGGGCTAACTATGGCTACACCTTC
TRBJ1-2,18,NA,NA,TRBV6-5,CASSYSPFGDQGGHGYTF,TGTGCCAGCAGTTACTCTCCTTTTGGGGACCAGGGAGGCCATGGCTACACCTTC
TRBJ2-1,13,TRBD1,NA,TRBV5-1,CASSTRQGNEQFF,TGCGCCAGCAGCACTCGACAGGGGAATGAGCAGTTCTTC
TRBJ1-6,14,NA,NA,TRBV5-1,CASTSGPYNSPLHF,TGCGCCAGCACCTCCGGGCCCTATAATTCACCCCTCCACTTT
TRBJ2-2,16,TRBD1,NA,TRBV7-2,CASSLAGTGVPRELFF,TGTGCCAGCAGCTTAGCTGGGACAGGGGTTCCCAGGGAGCTGTTTTTT
TRBJ2-7,16,TRBD1,NA,TRBV10-3,CAIGDLPGTVSYEQYF,TGTGCCATCGGAGACCTCCCCGGGACAGTATCCTACGAGCAGTACTTC
TRBJ1-6,13,TRBD1,few,TRBV20-1,CSAPGQGVSPLHF,TGCAGTGCCCCGGGACAGGGAGTTTCACCCCTCCACTTT
TRBJ1-5,15,NA,few,TRBV7-2,CASSLGAGMEQPQHF,TGTGCCAGCAGCTTAGGAGCGGGGATGGAGCAGCCCCAGCATTTT
TRBJ2-3,13,NA,NA,TRBV20-1,CSAQEGLSNTQYF,TGCAGTGCTCAGGAAGGACTTTCGAATACGCAGTATTTT
TRBJ2-3,15,TRBD2,once,TRBV20-1,CSATGTSGFTDTQYF,TGCAGTGCTACGGGGACTAGCGGATTCACAGATACGCAGTATTTT
TRBJ2-5,10,NA,NA,TRBV29-1,CTVGQETQYF,TGCACGGTGGGGCAAGAGACCCAGTACTTC
TRBJ2-4,13,NA,once,TRBV20-1,CSADQGSKNIQYF,TGCAGTGCCGATCAGGGGTCCAAAAACATTCAGTACTTC
TRBJ2-3,13,NA,NA,TRBV9,CASSAPGWNTQYF,TGTGCCAGCAGCGCCCCGGGGTGGAATACGCAGTATTTT
TRBJ2-5,18,TRBD2,NA,TRBV4-1,CASSQDLVSSGGFETQYF,TGCGCCAGCAGCCAAGATCTCGTCTCTAGCGGGGGTTTCGAGACCCAGTACTTC
TRBJ2-6,18,NA,few,TRBV4-3,CASSQEAGRISGANVLTF,TGCGCCAGCAGCCAAGAGGCGGGCCGAATCTCTGGGGCCAACGTCCTGACTTTC
TRBJ2-1,15,NA,NA,TRBV28,CASRPGVLSYNEQFF,TGTGCCAGCAGACCAGGGGTGCTTAGCTACAATGAGCAGTTCTTC
TRBJ2-5,14,TRBD2,many,TRBV6-2/TRBV6-3,CASLATSKQETQYF,TGTGCCAGCCTCGCGACTAGCAAACAAGAGACCCAGTACTTC
TRBJ2-5,13,NA,NA,TRBV20-1,CSAAGQGGETQYF,TGCAGTGCTGCCGGACAGGGAGGGGAGACCCAGTACTTC
TRBJ2-7,15,NA,NA,TRBV7-2,CASSFARGSGYEQYF,TGTGCCAGCAGCTTCGCCAGGGGATCAGGCTACGAGCAGTACTTC
TRBJ2-7,16,NA,few,TRBV28,CASSTRRGGLEYEQYF,TGTGCCAGCAGTACCCGGAGGGGGGGGCTAGAATACGAGCAGTACTTC
TRBJ1-2,15,TRBD1,NA,TRBV5-1,CASRTSTGAGYGYTF,TGCGCCAGCAGAACCTCTACAGGGGCGGGGTATGGCTACACCTTC
TRBJ2-3,15,TRBD1,NA,TRBV25-1,CASSEGQESTDTQYF,TGTGCCAGCAGTGAGGGACAGGAGAGCACAGATACGCAGTATTTT
TRBJ1-4,13,TRBD1,once,TRBV7-2,CASSDRGDEELFF,TGTGCCAGCAGCGACAGGGGAGATGAAGAACTGTTTTTT
TRBJ1-2,12,NA,once,TRBV12-5,CASGLGLYGYTF,TGTGCTAGTGGCCTAGGTCTCTATGGCTACACCTTC
TRBJ2-5,16,NA,NA,TRBV9,CASSVDPGGLQGTQYF,TGTGCCAGCAGCGTAGACCCCGGGGGCCTCCAAGGGACCCAGTACTTC
TRBJ2-3,16,NA,NA,TRBV6-5,CASSYSAFILGNTQYF,TGTGCCAGCAGTTACTCGGCTTTCATTTTGGGGAATACGCAGTATTTT
TRBJ2-5,17,TRBD2,NA,TRBV4-2,CASSQEGTSGVQETQYF,TGTGCCAGCAGCCAAGAAGGCACTAGCGGGGTACAAGAGACCCAGTACTTC
TRBJ2-3,14,NA,NA,TRBV20-1,CSARVTFGADTQYF,TGCAGTGCTAGAGTAACGTTTGGGGCAGATACGCAGTATTTT
TRBJ2-7,15,NA,NA,TRBV20-1,CSAREVGGQFNEQYF,TGCAGTGCTAGAGAGGTTGGAGGGCAGTTTAACGAGCAGTACTTC
TRBJ2-1,15,NA,NA,TRBV20-1,CSASRPGTSYNEQFF,TGCAGTGCTAGTAGGCCGGGGACCTCCTACAATGAGCAGTTCTTC
TRBJ1-4,12,NA,NA,TRBV20-1,CSASRRNEKLFF,TGCAGTGCTAGTCGTAGGAATGAAAAACTGTTTTTT
TRBJ2-7,13,NA,few,TRBV15,CATRDLTGYEQYF,TGTGCCACCAGAGATTTGACGGGCTACGAGCAGTACTTC
TRBJ1-5,16,NA,NA,TRBV20-1,CSARDVNLGSNQPQHF,TGCAGTGCTAGAGACGTTAACCTGGGGAGCAATCAGCCCCAGCATTTT
TRBJ2-7,16,TRBD2,NA,TRBV11-2,CASSIGTSKDAYEQYF,TGTGCCAGCAGCATAGGGACTAGCAAAGACGCCTACGAGCAGTACTTC
TRBJ2-1,16,TRBD2,NA,TRBV11-3,CASSIEFGGGYNEQFF,TGTGCCAGCAGCATAGAGTTCGGGGGGGGATACAATGAGCAGTTCTTC
TRBJ2-3,16,TRBD1,NA,TRBV6-5,CASSYYGTGVVDTQYF,TGTGCCAGCAGTTACTATGGGACAGGGGTGGTAGATACGCAGTATTTT
TRBJ2-1,15,TRBD2,few,TRBV10-3,CAISGVAGVDNEQFF,TGTGCCATCAGTGGGGTGGCGGGGGTTGACAATGAGCAGTTCTTC
TRBJ1-2,14,TRBD1,few,TRBV27,CATRMTGRANGYTF,TGTGCCACCCGAATGACAGGGAGGGCGAATGGCTACACCTTC
TRBJ2-3,16,TRBD1,few,TRBV7-2,CASSLEGGRVTDTQYF,TGTGCCAGCAGCTTAGAAGGGGGCCGTGTCACAGATACGCAGTATTTT
TRBJ2-6,15,NA,few,TRBV7-2,CASSLEGLGANVLTF,TGTGCCAGCAGCTTAGAGGGCCTTGGGGCCAACGTCCTGACTTTC
TRBJ1-2,15,TRBD1,few,TRBV5-5,CASSLAQGAGYGYTF,TGTGCCAGCAGCTTGGCCCAGGGGGCCGGGTATGGCTACACCTTC
TRBJ2-7,12,NA,NA,TRBV12-3/TRBV12-4,CASSAWGGEQYF,TGTGCCAGCAGTGCCTGGGGCGGCGAGCAGTACTTC
TRBJ2-1,13,NA,NA,TRBV6-5,CASSTHSYNEQFF,TGTGCCAGCAGCACCCATTCCTACAATGAGCAGTTCTTC
TRBJ2-4,14,NA,NA,TRBV27,CASSRGDRENIQYF,TGTGCCAGCAGTAGGGGGGATCGGGAAAACATTCAGTACTTC
TRBJ2-5,12,NA,many,TRBV29-1,CSVERDFETQYF,TGCAGCGTTGAAAGGGACTTCGAGACCCAGTACTTC